This T cell receptor beta chain was sequenced during a study of response to subunit inactivated influenza vaccine. This CDR3 contains 14 residues. Deletions cut 2 bases from V and 8 bases from J, with 15 bases between. CDR1 and CDR2 from the germline V gene are MNHEY and SVGAGI. TCRdb re-called the RT-PCR reads through MiXCR, storing one row per CDR3 protein. The sample carries hundreds of thousands of distinct CDR3 sequences, approximately 17% recorded once. This clonotype was observed a few times. Its target is not known. The study, taken as a whole, reports: That few new T cells are recruited by each seasonal influenza vaccination was the authors' suggestion.

This sample comprised PBMCs from blood, obtained about 5 days after vaccination. The clonotype comes from a man between 45 and 60 years old who received an inactivated influenza vaccine. The genes are TRBV6-5 and TRBJ1-2; maybe TRBD1 (6 bases). CDR3 DNA sequence: TGTGCCAGCAGTTACAGAGGGGGTCCGGAAGGCTACACCTTC. Its protein product is CASSYRGGPEGYTF.